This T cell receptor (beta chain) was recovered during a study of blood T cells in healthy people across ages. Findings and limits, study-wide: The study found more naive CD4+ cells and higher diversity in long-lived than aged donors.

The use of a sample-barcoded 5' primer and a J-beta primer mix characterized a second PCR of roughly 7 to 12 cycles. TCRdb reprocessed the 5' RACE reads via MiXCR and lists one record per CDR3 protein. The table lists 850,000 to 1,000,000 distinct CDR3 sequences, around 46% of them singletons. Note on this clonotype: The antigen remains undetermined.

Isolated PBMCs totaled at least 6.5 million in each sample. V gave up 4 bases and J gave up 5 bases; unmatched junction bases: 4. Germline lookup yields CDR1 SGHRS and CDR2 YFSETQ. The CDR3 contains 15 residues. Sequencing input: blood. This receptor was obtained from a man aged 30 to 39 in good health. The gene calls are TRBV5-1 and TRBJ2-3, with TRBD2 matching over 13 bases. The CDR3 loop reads CASSGRLAGGDTQYF. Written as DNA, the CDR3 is TGCGCCAGCAGCGGGAGACTAGCGGGGGGAGATACGCAGTATTTT.